What follows are 23 T cell receptor beta chains derived from one specimen sequenced in a study of glioma-infiltrating T cells. The iRepertoire nested amplicon-rescue multiplex PCR amplified TCR alpha and beta CDR3s from RNA. TCRdb fed the multiplex PCR reads into MiXCR, producing one record per CDR3 protein. Here the sample spans about 380,000 distinct CDR3 sequences, 41% being singletons. The sequenced sample was glioma tissue, nonneoplastic brain tissue, or PBMCs (not recorded which). The source is a human donor with low-grade glioma or glioblastoma, undergoing nonglioma brain surgery, or in good health (not recorded which).

As DNA, the CDR3 is TGTGCCAGCAGTTTAATGGGACAGGGGTCTAGCGGGAGATACGAGCAGTACTTC. It is translated as CASSLMGQGSSGRYEQYF. The gene calls are TRBV28 and TRBJ2-7; D possibly matches TRBD1 or TRBD2 (10 bases each). V dropped 2 bases and J dropped 4 bases, with 24 bases sitting between them. Germline-derived CDR1 and CDR2 are MDHEN and SYDVKM. This CDR3 has 18 residues.

J is TRBJ2-7 and V is TRBV19; TRBD1 matches 9 bases. The ends lost 10 bases at V and 3 bases at J; junction bases unmatched: 7. Germline CDR1 and CDR2: LNHDA and SQIVND (reference sequence). The CDR3 sequence is 13 residues long. The CDR3 sequence: CATLGGQGYEQYF. The CDR3 region has the DNA TGTGCCACCCTAGGGGGACAGGGCTACGAGCAGTACTTC.

This clonotype was seen a handful of times. An end of the junction does not agree with germline; a read error may underlie this. The chain joins TRBV4-1 to TRBJ2-1; 8 bases are shared with TRBD2. CDR3 size: 17 residues. Per germline, CDR1 MGHRA and CDR2 YSYEKL. CDR3 DNA: TGCACCAGCAGCCGCTTTTTCGGGACTAGAGGTTACAATGAGCAGTTCTTC. Protein sequence: CTSSRFFGTRGYNEQFF.

The V call is TRBV5-1, the J call TRBJ2-7; 8 bases line up with TRBD2. Trimming at V came to 2 bases and at J to 4 bases, leaving 5 bases not matched to a gene. This CDR3 has 14 amino acids. From germline, CDR1 is SGHRS and CDR2 YFSETQ. As DNA, the CDR3 is TGCGCCAGCAGCTTTAGCGGGGATCGGTACGAGCAGTACTTC. It specifies CASSFSGDRYEQYF. Filled out from reference TRBV5-1 and TRBJ2-7, the complete variable domain reads KAGVTQTPRYLIKTRGQQVTLSCSPISGHRSVSWYQQTPGQGLQFLFEYFSETQRNKGNFPGRFSGRQFSNSRSEMNVSTLELGDSALYLCASSFSGDRYEQYFGPGTRLTVT.

The chain links TRBV15 to TRBJ2-1; a weak D match, TRBD1 (6 bases). Germline values: CDR1 LNHNV, CDR2 YYDKDF (reference sequence). The CDR3 is 17 amino acids. Trimming left V 3 bases short and J 3 bases short, with 18 bases between. The CDR3 DNA reads as TGTGCCACCAGCAGCGATCTCCAACAGGGATACTACAATGAGCAGTTCTTC. Protein: CATSSDLQQGYYNEQFF.

The chain combines TRBV7-7 with TRBJ2-1; the match to TRBD2 covers 9 bases. J lost 9 bases, V lost 11 bases, and 14 bases had no gene match. This CDR3 has 14 amino acids. CDR1 SSHAT and CDR2 FNYEAQ come from the germline V gene (reference sequence). The CDR3 sequence is CALVAGGPGGEQFF. DNA for the CDR3: TGTGCCTTAGTGGCGGGAGGGCCGGGCGGTGAGCAGTTCTTC.

As regards this clonotype: One end of the junction fails to match germline, which may point to a read error. This chain connects TRBV28 to TRBJ1-5, with TRBD1 matching over 11 bases. Germline loops: CDR1 MDHEN, CDR2 SYDVKM. The CDR3 totals 17 residues. The CDR3 region has the DNA TGTGCCAGCACCAAATTGGGGACAGGGGGATACAATCAGCCCCAGAATTTT. Residues: CASTKLGTGGYNQPQNF. Full variable domain (missing parts from reference TRBV28 and TRBJ1-5): DVKVTQSSRYLVKRTGEKVFLECVQDMDHENMFWYRQDPGLGLRLIYFSYDVKMKEKGDIPEGYSVSREKKERFSLILESASTNQTSMYLCASTKLGTGGYNQPQNFGDGTRLSIL.

The V and J genes are TRBV2 and TRBJ2-1; D is possibly TRBD1 (6 bases). The length of the CDR3 is 17 residues. Deletions cut 8 bases from V and 5 bases from J, with 25 bases between. Looked up from germline, CDR1 is SNHLY and CDR2 is FYNNEI. The DNA of the CDR3 is TGTGCCAGCTCCCAGGGGCAGCCCGCGTTCCGCCACAATGAGCAGTTCTTC. Protein: CASSQGQPAFRHNEQFF.

Worth noting for this clonotype: A read error may be the cause here, since a much bigger clone is one base away. CDR3 sequence (DNA): TGTGCCAGCAGCAGAGATCCGGCAGACCAAGAGACCCAGTACTTC. It encodes CASSRDPADQETQYF. The chain combines TRBV11-1 with TRBJ2-5; no definite D call. This CDR3 spans 15 amino acids. The germline CDR1 and CDR2 sequences are SGHAT and FQDESV (reference sequence). With 5 bases removed from V and 0 bases from J, the gap between germline ends came to 13 bases.

The genes are TRBV3-1 and TRBJ1-1; 7 bases line up with TRBD1. CDR3 length: 14 residues. J gave up 1 base and V 3 bases, and 2 bases lay outside the gene matches. Germline V gives CDR1 LGHDT, CDR2 YNNKEL (reference sequence). The CDR3 reads CASSHWDRNTEAFF. CDR3 coding DNA: TGTGCCAGCAGCCATTGGGACAGGAACACTGAAGCTTTCTTT. Drawing the rest from reference TRBV3-1 and TRBJ1-1, the complete variable domain is DTAVSQTPKYLVTQMGNDKSIKCEQNLGHDTMYWYKQDSKKFLKIMFSYNNKELIINETVPNRFSPKSPDKAHLNLHINSLELGDSAVYFCASSHWDRNTEAFFGQGTRLTVV.

The V call is TRBV6-5, the J call TRBJ2-3; 7 nucleotides line up with TRBD2. This CDR3 has 15 residues. The V gene's germline CDR1 is MNHEY and CDR2 SVGAGI. Trimming cost V 6 bases and J 0 bases; bases outside gene matches: 6. The CDR3 protein is CASRRAAGSTDTQYF. The CDR3 DNA sequence: TGTGCCAGCAGGAGAGCAGCGGGGAGCACAGATACGCAGTATTTT.

This clonotype was seen only a few times. The chain joins TRBV28 to TRBJ2-1, with TRBD2 identical over 13 bases. The germline V gene encodes CDR1 MDHEN and CDR2 SYDVKM. There are 15 residues in the CDR3. J gave up 5 bases and V 6 bases, and 4 bases lay outside the gene matches. The CDR3, as DNA: TGTGCCAGCAGATCCGGACTAGCGGGAGACAATGAGCAGTTCTTC. It codes for CASRSGLAGDNEQFF.

This clonotype appeared many times. This sequence joins TRBV25-1 and TRBJ2-1, with 7 bases aligning to TRBD2. Trimming removed 4 bases from V and 9 bases from J; junction bases left unmatched: 6. The V gene's germline CDR1 is MGHDK and CDR2 SYGVNS. CDR3 size: 13 residues. CDR3 residues: CASSGRLASEQFF. DNA of the CDR3: TGTGCCAGCAGTGGCCGACTAGCTAGTGAGCAGTTCTTC.

The chain joins TRBV28 to TRBJ1-5, with 9 bases lining up with TRBD1. Germline loops: CDR1 MDHEN, CDR2 SYDVKM. The junction had 8 bases not matched to a gene; V was cut back by 6 bases and J by 5 bases. The CDR3 runs 15 residues. The CDR3 loop reads CASRKYTGGDQPQHF. The CDR3 coding sequence is TGTGCCAGCAGAAAATACACAGGGGGCGATCAGCCCCAGCATTTT.

In the case of this clonotype: One base away lies a much larger clone, so this may be a sequencing read error. The conserved phenylalanine or tryptophan is not found at the CDR3 terminus, so this likely reflects a read error. The rearrangement uses TRBV20-1 and TRBJ1-6; D unclear. V lost 3 bases and J 8 bases, leaving 11 bases between the germline ends. This CDR3 is built from 13 residues. Germline V lookup: CDR1 DFQATT, CDR2 SNEGSKA (reference sequence). The CDR3 region is CSARVVGDSPLHS. CDR3 DNA: TGCAGTGCTAGGGTGGTAGGAGATTCACCCCTCCACTCT.

Remarks on this clonotype: Since a much larger clone is just one base distant, this may be a read error. J is TRBJ2-1 and V is TRBV7-9, with TRBD2 matching 8 bases. J was trimmed by 5 bases and V by 5 bases; bases with no gene match: 11. The CDR3 contains 16 residues. CDR1 is SEHNR, CDR2 FQNEAQ, per germline (reference sequence). The CDR3 loop is CASSDGRVAGHNEQFF. The CDR3 nucleotides are TGTGCCAGCAGCGACGGGAGGGTAGCGGGTCACAATGAGCAGTTCTTC.

This clonotype was detected only a few times. An end of the junction does not agree with germline; a read error may underlie this. V usage is TRBV7-3 and J usage is TRBJ1-2, with unresolved D. Germline CDR1 is SGHTA and CDR2 is FQGTGA. CDR3 size: 13 residues. The CDR3 DNA sequence: TGTGCCAGCAGCCCGGACGCGAACTATGGCTACGCCTTC. This encodes CASSPDANYGYAF.

The chain employs TRBV28 and TRBJ1-1; D gene unclear. CDR1 is MDHEN, CDR2 SYDVKM, per germline. Trimming removed 2 bases from V and 4 bases from J, with 11 bases in between. The CDR3 covers 14 residues. CDR3 nucleotides: TGTGCCAGCAGTTTAGTGATGGGGTTCACTGAAGCTTTCTTT. Amino acids: CASSLVMGFTEAFF.

The table lists this clonotype with a few counts. The chain couples TRBV6-1 to TRBJ1-1; D ambiguous. The germline V gene encodes CDR1 MNHNS and CDR2 SASEGT. The V gene lost 5 bases and the J gene lost 4 bases, with 14 bases spanning the gap. The CDR3 is 14 amino acids. The CDR3 spells CASSNKVSGTEAFF. CDR3 in DNA: TGTGCCAGCAGTAACAAGGTGTCGGGCACTGAAGCTTTCTTT.

The V gene is TRBV2, the J gene TRBJ1-4, with a possible D match to TRBD1 (5 bases). The CDR3 totals 14 residues. CDR1 and CDR2 (germline): SNHLY, FYNNEI. V lost 7 bases and J 7 bases, leaving 16 bases between the germline ends. The CDR3 sequence is CASIGRRGGEKLFF. As DNA, the CDR3 is TGTGCCAGCATCGGTAGGAGGGGTGGTGAAAAACTGTTTTTT.

This chain joins TRBV6-2 or TRBV6-3 and TRBJ1-4; tentatively, D is TRBD1 (6 bases). CDR3 length: 14 residues. Looked up from germline, CDR1 is MNHEY and CDR2 is SVGEGT. Trimming removed 5 bases at V and 6 bases at J, with 13 bases between. CDR3 protein: CASSQTGSDEKLFF. In DNA, the CDR3 is TGTGCCAGCAGTCAAACAGGGTCTGATGAAAAACTGTTTTTT.

There are a few counts of this clonotype. This chain joins TRBV24-1 and TRBJ2-3; D uncertain. The CDR3 is made up of 15 amino acids. Trimming stripped 2 bases from V and 0 bases from J, with 8 bases between. Germline V gene sequence: CDR1 KGHDR, CDR2 SFDVKD. This chain's CDR3 is CATSDYTQSTDTQYF. CDR3 DNA: TGTGCCACCAGTGATTATACACAAAGCACAGATACGCAGTATTTT.

V usage is TRBV7-9 and J usage is TRBJ2-7; D unclear. CDR1 is SEHNR, CDR2 FQNEAQ, per germline (reference sequence). V lost 0 bases and J 4 bases, leaving 10 bases between the germline ends. This CDR3 has 14 residues. The CDR3 DNA is TGTGCCAGCAGCTTAGCTGTGGCAAAATACGAGCAGTACTTC. Translation gives CASSLAVAKYEQYF. Using reference TRBV7-9 and TRBJ2-7 for the parts outside the CDR3, the full variable domain is DTGVSQNPRHKITKRGQNVTFRCDPISEHNRLYWYRQTLGQGPEFLTYFQNEAQLEKSRLLSDRFSAERPKGSFSTLEIQRTEQGDSAMYLCASSLAVAKYEQYFGPGTRLTVT.